The rows below give T cell receptor beta chains drawn from one sample of a study of blood T cell repertoires in COVID-19. Profiled with immunoSEQ multiplex PCR; TCRdb holds only in-frame clones, not every one. The sample records over 200,000 clones, roughly nine tenths being singletons. What was sequenced was peripheral blood. The receptors originated from a man aged 55 to 70 who had recovered from COVID-19. CDR3s include the opening cysteine and the closing phenylalanine or tryptophan. The order of the fields is V gene, J gene, CDR3 length, clone size, D gene, CDR3 protein, CDR3 DNA. A D gene is named only where the DNA matches it firmly. Size tells how often a clone was seen (once, few, many) or the class of an expanded clone, and some rows leave it out.

v_call: TRBV6-2/TRBV6-3
j_call: TRBJ1-5
cdr3_length: 13
clone_size: .
d_call: .
cdr3_aa: CASSSDTSVAQHF
cdr3_nt: TGTGCCAGCAGTTCGGACACCAGTGTAGCCCAGCATTTT

v_call: TRBV10-3
j_call: TRBJ2-7
cdr3_length: 17
clone_size: .
d_call: TRBD2
cdr3_aa: CAISDLSRTSGSFEQYF
cdr3_nt: TGTGCCATCAGTGACTTATCCCGGACTAGCGGGAGCTTCGAGCAGTACTTC

v_call: TRBV3-1/TRBV3-2
j_call: TRBJ2-5
cdr3_length: 11
clone_size: .
d_call: .
cdr3_aa: CASNYQETQYF
cdr3_nt: TGTGCCAGCAACTACCAAGAGACCCAGTACTTC

v_call: TRBV29-1
j_call: TRBJ2-7
cdr3_length: 12
clone_size: once
d_call: .
cdr3_aa: CSVESRGYEQYF
cdr3_nt: TGCAGCGTTGAATCCAGGGGATACGAGCAGTACTTC

v_call: TRBV19
j_call: TRBJ2-3
cdr3_length: 14
clone_size: .
d_call: .
cdr3_aa: CASSIHNSPDTQYF
cdr3_nt: TGTGCCAGTAGTATACATAACTCGCCAGATACGCAGTATTTT

v_call: TRBV19
j_call: TRBJ1-4
cdr3_length: 15
clone_size: .
d_call: TRBD1
cdr3_aa: CATKDRPGANEKLFF
cdr3_nt: TGTGCCACCAAGGACAGGCCAGGGGCTAATGAAAAACTGTTTTTT

v_call: TRBV19
j_call: TRBJ2-1
cdr3_length: 16
clone_size: .
d_call: .
cdr3_aa: CASSTPDNAGYNEQFF
cdr3_nt: TGTGCCAGTAGCACTCCCGACAACGCAGGCTACAATGAGCAGTTCTTC

v_call: TRBV7-8
j_call: TRBJ2-3
cdr3_length: 15
clone_size: .
d_call: .
cdr3_aa: CASSSGGRSTDTQYF
cdr3_nt: TGTGCCAGCAGCTCCGGGGGGCGTAGCACAGATACGCAGTATTTT

v_call: TRBV29-1
j_call: TRBJ2-7
cdr3_length: 14
clone_size: .
d_call: TRBD1
cdr3_aa: CSVEKVDRVGEQYF
cdr3_nt: TGCAGCGTTGAAAAAGTAGACAGGGTTGGCGAGCAGTACTTC

v_call: TRBV5-1
j_call: TRBJ2-1
cdr3_length: 12
clone_size: .
d_call: .
cdr3_aa: CASSLPDNEQFF
cdr3_nt: TGCGCCAGCAGCTTGCCCGACAATGAGCAGTTCTTC

v_call: TRBV24-1
j_call: TRBJ2-6
cdr3_length: 16
clone_size: once
d_call: .
cdr3_aa: CATMDSRVSGANVLTF
cdr3_nt: TGTGCCACCATGGACAGCCGCGTCTCTGGGGCCAACGTCCTGACTTTC

v_call: TRBV18
j_call: TRBJ1-2
cdr3_length: 14
clone_size: .
d_call: .
cdr3_aa: CASSPAEGRDGYTF
cdr3_nt: TGTGCCAGCTCACCGGCGGAGGGGAGGGATGGCTACACCTTC

v_call: TRBV5-1
j_call: TRBJ2-5
cdr3_length: 15
clone_size: .
d_call: .
cdr3_aa: CASSLVQVSQETQYF
cdr3_nt: TGCGCCAGCAGCTTGGTTCAGGTCAGTCAAGAGACCCAGTACTTC

v_call: TRBV7-2
j_call: TRBJ1-2
cdr3_length: 15
clone_size: few
d_call: .
cdr3_aa: CASSPGGPMTYGYTF
cdr3_nt: TGTGCCAGCAGCCCGGGGGGGCCGATGACCTATGGCTACACCTTC

v_call: TRBV14
j_call: TRBJ2-2
cdr3_length: 18
clone_size: .
d_call: .
cdr3_aa: CASSQEGVRLPNTGELFF
cdr3_nt: TGTGCCAGCAGCCAAGAAGGGGTCCGGTTACCGAACACCGGGGAGCTGTTTTTT

v_call: TRBV11-2
j_call: TRBJ2-3
cdr3_length: 16
clone_size: .
d_call: TRBD2
cdr3_aa: CASSLLLAGSTDTQYF
cdr3_nt: TGTGCCAGCAGCTTATTATTAGCGGGAAGCACAGATACGCAGTATTTT